The 25 T cell receptor beta chains presented below share a single source sample, sequenced in a study of Ad26.COV2.S vaccination and SARS-CoV-2 variants. Treatment given: 15 to 20 received Ad26.COV2.S at low or high dose, single or two shots; roughly five received placebo; per-sample allocation not given. Collection of samples fell on day 63 after the first vaccine or placebo injection. Repertoires were generated with immunoSEQ multiplex PCR, while TCRdb's copy carries only in-frame clones and drops some. This table holds about 280,000 clones, around 87% found once. This specimen consisted of peripheral blood, obtained in a trial of Ad26.COV2.S vaccine versus placebo. Receptor source: a person between 18 and 60 years old who received the Ad26.COV2.S COVID-19 vaccine or a placebo.

The chain uses TRBV21-1 and TRBJ2-3; no check of the table's D call, TRBD2, against the DNA was made. TRBV21-1 is a known pseudogene. The CDR3 sequence is 18 residues long. The DNA of the CDR3 is TGTGCCAGCAGCAAAGGACTAGCGGGAGGGCCATGCACAGATACGCAGTATTTT. This codes for CASSKGLAGGPCTDTQYF.

The J gene is TRBJ1-3, the V gene TRBV7-9; no definite D call. From germline, CDR1 is SEHNR and CDR2 FQNEAQ (reference sequence). Trimming pared 0 bases from V and 0 bases from J, leaving 6 bases between. CDR3 length: 15 residues. The CDR3 nucleotides are TGTGCCAGCAGCTTAGCGCCCAGCTCTGGAAACACCATATATTTT. It specifies CASSLAPSSGNTIYF.

This clone showed up just once. The chain links TRBV28 to TRBJ1-1; the match to TRBD1 covers 7 bases. From germline, CDR1 is MDHEN and CDR2 SYDVKM. V dropped 10 bases and J dropped 1; count of bases not matched to a gene: 3. The CDR3 loop spans 12 amino acids. The CDR3 reads CAINRGNTEAFF. DNA of the CDR3: TGTGCCATCAACAGGGGGAACACTGAAGCTTTCTTT.

The chain employs TRBV3-1 (or the pseudogene TRBV3-2) and TRBJ2-7; D unclear. The CDR3 totals 14 residues. The V end was cut by 1 base, the J end by 0 bases, with 7 bases between. The V gene's germline CDR1 is LGHDT and CDR2 YNNKEL (reference sequence). Written as DNA, the CDR3 is TGTGCCAGCAGCCAAGGTCCAACCTCCTACGAGCAGTACTTC. It is translated as CASSQGPTSYEQYF.

The CDR3 spells CASSYAGWGANTEAFF. In nucleotides, the CDR3 is TGTGCCAGCAGTTACGCAGGGTGGGGGGCGAACACTGAAGCTTTCTTT. This chain links TRBV6-5 with TRBJ1-1; D is perhaps TRBD1 (6 bases). The germline V gene encodes CDR1 MNHEY and CDR2 SVGAGI. Trimming shortened V by 2 bases and J by 1 base, and 14 bases separated the two germline ends. The CDR3 totals 16 residues.

This clone appeared a single time. This chain joins TRBV28 and TRBJ1-2; no reliable D call. Germline CDR1 reads MDHEN; CDR2 reads SYDVKM. This CDR3 has 15 amino acids. The ends were cut back, 6 bases at V and 3 bases at J, with 17 bases in the middle. CDR3 DNA sequence: TGTGCCAGCAGGCCTTTGGGTACTTATGACTATGGCTACACCTTC. Translation gives CASRPLGTYDYGYTF.

The count of this clone is one. CDR3 region: CASSSPAGGETQYF. Written as DNA, the CDR3 is TGTGCCAGCAGTTCGCCGGCGGGGGGCGAGACCCAGTACTTC. The chain joins TRBV11-3 to TRBJ2-5, with 8 bases aligning to TRBD2. Losses at the gene ends were 6 bases for V and 5 bases for J; bases not matched to a gene: 8. Per the germline V gene, CDR1 is SGHNT and CDR2 is YENEEA. The CDR3 runs to 14 residues.

The rearrangement links TRBV11-2 to TRBJ1-4; 7 bases match TRBD1. CDR3 length: 14 amino acids. Trimming cost V 6 bases and J 5 bases; bases outside gene matches: 6. Germline CDR1 and CDR2: SGHAT and FQNNGV. Here the CDR3 reads CASSLGQANEKLFF. The CDR3 region has the DNA TGTGCCAGCAGTCTCGGACAGGCGAATGAAAAACTGTTTTTT.

CDR3 loop: CASESGTSNEQFF. CDR3 DNA: TGTGCCAGCGAATCCGGGACTAGCAATGAGCAGTTCTTC. This chain uses TRBV6-6 with TRBJ2-1, with 8 bases identical to TRBD2. Per the germline V gene, CDR1 is MNHNY and CDR2 is SVGAGI (reference sequence). V trimming: 8 bases; J trimming: 6 bases; junction bases outside the gene matches: 6. The CDR3 consists of 13 residues.

V gene TRBV7-2 combines with J gene TRBJ2-1, with 8 nucleotides matching TRBD2. Germline V gene data show CDR1 as SGHTA and CDR2 as FQGNSA. V trimming: 3 bases; J trimming: 2 bases; junction bases outside the gene matches: 3. The CDR3 runs to 15 residues. CDR3 coding DNA: TGTGCCAGCAGCTTCCGGCGGGAGGCCTACAATGAGCAGTTCTTC. This encodes CASSFRREAYNEQFF.

The gene calls are TRBV10-2 and TRBJ2-1, with 14 bases that match TRBD2. V was pared by 7 bases and J by 0 bases, with 5 bases of the junction left unmatched. This CDR3 spans 17 amino acids. Germline V gene data show CDR1 as WSHSY and CDR2 as SAAADI. In nucleotides, the CDR3 is TGCGCCAGCAAACGAGGGACTAGCGGGAGCTCCTACAATGAGCAGTTCTTC. Residues: CASKRGTSGSSYNEQFF.

V is TRBV19 and J is TRBJ1-5, with D possibly being TRBD1 (5 bases). V shed 8 bases and J shed 0 bases, with 26 bases lying between them. CDR1 is LNHDA and CDR2 is SQIVND in the germline V gene (reference sequence). The CDR3 is 19 amino acids. The CDR3 bases are TGTGCCAGTTCGTCACTACGGGACGTGACCTTTGATAGCAATCAGCCCCAGCATTTT. Its translation is CASSSLRDVTFDSNQPQHF.

This rearrangement joins TRBV12-3 or TRBV12-4 to TRBJ1-1, with no clear D. V was trimmed by 4 bases and J by 3 bases, leaving 9 bases between them. The CDR3 is 13 residues long. Here the CDR3 DNA reads TGTGCCAGCAGTTCGACCATTTACACTGAAGCTTTCTTT. Translation gives CASSSTIYTEAFF.

A few counts support this clone. The chain couples TRBV9 to TRBJ2-7, with D maybe TRBD1 (6 bases). Deletions cut 3 bases from V and 4 bases from J, with 23 bases between. There are 17 residues in the CDR3. Germline V gene data show CDR1 as SGDLS and CDR2 as YYNGEE. DNA for the CDR3: TGTGCCAGCAGCGCGCGACAGGAGCCCTCTCGAGTTTACGAGCAGTACTTC. Translated: CASSARQEPSRVYEQYF.

This clone was observed once. This CDR3 reads CASSLAGGAYNEQFF. The CDR3 DNA is TGTGCCAGCAGTTTAGCGGGGGGTGCCTACAATGAGCAGTTCTTC. The chain employs TRBV27 and TRBJ2-1; TRBD2 aligns across 8 bases. The CDR3 is made up of 15 amino acids. The V gene's germline CDR1 is MNHEY and CDR2 SMNVEV (reference sequence). V lost 2 bases and J lost 2; bases outside the gene matches: 2.

This clone turned up a few times. The gene calls are TRBV12-3 or TRBV12-4 and TRBJ1-6; TRBD1 matches 7 bases. The CDR3 covers 13 residues. J lost 14 bases, V lost 1 base, and 5 bases had no gene match. In nucleotides, the CDR3 is TGTGCCAGCAGTTTAGGTGGGACAGCGTCCCTCCACTTT. Protein: CASSLGGTASLHF.

This chain joins TRBV7-9 and TRBJ1-1; D is ambiguous. The CDR3 extends over 14 amino acids. Germline loops: CDR1 SEHNR, CDR2 FQNEAQ (reference sequence). V dropped 2 bases and J dropped 1 base, with 8 bases sitting between them. The CDR3: CASSLSTGNTEAFF. Here the CDR3 DNA reads TGTGCCAGCAGCTTATCAACGGGGAACACTGAAGCTTTCTTT.

This clone occurred a few times. The chain is built from TRBV2 and TRBJ2-3; D not certain. Trimming shortened V by 2 bases and J by 6 bases, and 9 bases separated the two germline ends. CDR3 length: 13 amino acids. In germline, CDR1 is SNHLY, CDR2 FYNNEI. The CDR3: CASSEYPGDTQYF. As DNA, the CDR3 is TGTGCCAGCAGTGAATATCCGGGCGATACGCAGTATTTT. Based on the CDR3 plus reference TRBV2 and TRBJ2-3, the full variable domain is EPEVTQTPSHQVTQMGQEVILRCVPISNHLYFYWYRQILGQKVEFLVSFYNNEISEKSEIFDDQFSVERPDGSNFTLKIRSTKLEDSAMYFCASSEYPGDTQYFGPGTRLTVL.

The V and J genes are TRBV27 and TRBJ1-3; D gene ambiguous. V lost 2 bases and J lost 0, with 8 bases in between. The CDR3 covers 15 residues. The V gene's germline CDR1 is MNHEY and CDR2 SMNVEV (reference sequence). In DNA, the CDR3 is TGTGCCAGCAGTTTAAACAGCCTCTCTGGAAACACCATATATTTT. This encodes CASSLNSLSGNTIYF.

The table lists this clone with a count of one. This chain links TRBV3-1 (or the pseudogene TRBV3-2) with TRBJ1-2, with D perhaps TRBD1 (6 bases). The CDR3 covers 14 residues. V lost 3 bases and J 3 bases, leaving 11 bases between the germline ends. The germline V gene has CDR1 LGHDT and CDR2 YNNKEL (reference sequence). For the CDR3, the DNA is TGTGCCAGCAGCCACCTGGACAGCCACTATGGCTACACCTTC. It specifies CASSHLDSHYGYTF.

The chain couples TRBV20-1 to TRBJ2-7; 7 nucleotides line up with TRBD2. CDR3 length equals 13 residues. From germline, CDR1 is DFQATT and CDR2 SNEGSKA (reference sequence). V shed 3 bases, J shed 4 bases, and the junction held 6 bases outside the gene matches. The CDR3 is CSASGGELYEQYF. DNA for the CDR3: TGCAGTGCTAGTGGGGGGGAGCTTTACGAGCAGTACTTC.

The V and J genes are TRBV5-4 and TRBJ1-1; D is unresolved. The CDR3 totals 14 residues. Germline V gives CDR1 SGHNT, CDR2 YYREEE (reference sequence). V lost 2 bases and J 1 base, leaving 9 bases between the germline ends. The CDR3 loop reads CASSLERTNTEAFF. CDR3 DNA: TGTGCCAGCAGCTTAGAGCGTACGAACACTGAAGCTTTCTTT.

The gene calls are TRBV3-1 (or the pseudogene TRBV3-2) and TRBJ1-2; D is uncertain. V lost 4 bases and J lost 6, with 6 bases in between. CDR1 and CDR2 (germline): LGHDT, YNNKEL (reference sequence). The CDR3 covers 11 residues. CDR3 in amino acids: CASSRGDGYTF. CDR3 coding DNA: TGTGCCAGCAGCCGCGGTGATGGCTACACCTTC.

This clone was found once. This chain connects TRBV6-6 to TRBJ2-5, with D uncertain. CDR1 and CDR2 (germline): MNHNY, SVGAGI (reference sequence). V was cut by 2 bases and J by 0 bases, with 7 bases left in between. The CDR3 has 14 residues. CDR3 nucleotides: TGTGCCAGCAGTTACGGCCGGGACCAAGAGACCCAGTACTTC. It yields the protein CASSYGRDQETQYF.

The chain joins TRBV29-1 to TRBJ1-1, with D possibly being TRBD1 (5 bases). V gave up 4 bases and J gave up 8 bases, with 17 bases separating them. The CDR3 sequence is 13 residues long. The germline V gene encodes CDR1 SQVTM and CDR2 ANQGSEA. The CDR3 nucleotides are TGCAGCGTTGCCCCCCCCGGGACGGCAGAAGCTTTCTTT. Its translation: CSVAPPGTAEAFF.